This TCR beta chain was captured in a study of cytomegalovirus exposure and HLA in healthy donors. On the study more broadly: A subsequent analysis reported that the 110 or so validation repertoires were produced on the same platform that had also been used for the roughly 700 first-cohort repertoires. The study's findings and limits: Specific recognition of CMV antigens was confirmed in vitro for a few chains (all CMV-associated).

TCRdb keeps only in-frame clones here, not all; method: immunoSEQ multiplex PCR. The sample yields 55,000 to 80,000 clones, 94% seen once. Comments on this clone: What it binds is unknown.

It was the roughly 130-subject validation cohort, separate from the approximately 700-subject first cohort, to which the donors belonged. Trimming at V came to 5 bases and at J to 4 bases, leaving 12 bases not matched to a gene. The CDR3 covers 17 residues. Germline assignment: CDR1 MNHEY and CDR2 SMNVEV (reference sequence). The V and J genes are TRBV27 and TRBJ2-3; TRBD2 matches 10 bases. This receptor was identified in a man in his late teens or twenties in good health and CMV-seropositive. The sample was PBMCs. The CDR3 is CASSPTSLAGYADTQYF. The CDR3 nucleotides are TGTGCCAGCAGTCCAACCTCACTAGCGGGGTATGCAGATACGCAGTATTTT.